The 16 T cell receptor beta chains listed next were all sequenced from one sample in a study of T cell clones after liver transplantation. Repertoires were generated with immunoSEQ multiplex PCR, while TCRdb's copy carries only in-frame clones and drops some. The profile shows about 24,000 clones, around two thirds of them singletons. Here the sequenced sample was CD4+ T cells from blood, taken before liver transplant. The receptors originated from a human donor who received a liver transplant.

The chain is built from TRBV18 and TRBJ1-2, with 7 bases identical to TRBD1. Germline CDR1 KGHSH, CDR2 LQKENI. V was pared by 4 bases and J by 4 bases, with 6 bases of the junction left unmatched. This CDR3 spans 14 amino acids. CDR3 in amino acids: CASSREEGAYGYTF. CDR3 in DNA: TGTGCCAGCTCACGGGAAGAGGGGGCCTATGGCTACACCTTC.

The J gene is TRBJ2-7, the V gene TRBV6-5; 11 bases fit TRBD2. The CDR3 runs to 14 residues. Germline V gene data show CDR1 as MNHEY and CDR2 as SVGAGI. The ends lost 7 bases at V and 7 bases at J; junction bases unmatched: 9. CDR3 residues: CASTPPASGGEQYF. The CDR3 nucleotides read TGTGCCAGCACCCCCCCGGCTAGCGGGGGGGAGCAGTACTTC.

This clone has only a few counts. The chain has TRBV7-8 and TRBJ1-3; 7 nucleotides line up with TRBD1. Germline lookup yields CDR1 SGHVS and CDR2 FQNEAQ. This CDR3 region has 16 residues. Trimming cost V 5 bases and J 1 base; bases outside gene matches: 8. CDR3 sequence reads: CASSPRQGPSGNTIYF. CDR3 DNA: TGTGCCAGCAGCCCCCGACAGGGCCCATCTGGAAACACCATATATTTT. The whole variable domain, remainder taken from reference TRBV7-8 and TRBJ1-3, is GAGVSQSPRYKVAKRGQDVALRCDPISGHVSLFWYQQALGQGPEFLTYFQNEAQLDKSGLPSDRFFAERPEGSVSTLKIQRTQQEDSAVYLCASSPRQGPSGNTIYFGEGSWLTVV.

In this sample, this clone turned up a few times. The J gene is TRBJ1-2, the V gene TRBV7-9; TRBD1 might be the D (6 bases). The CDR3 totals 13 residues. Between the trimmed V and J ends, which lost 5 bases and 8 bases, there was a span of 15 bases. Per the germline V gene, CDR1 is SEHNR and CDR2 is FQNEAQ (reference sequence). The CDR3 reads CASSLQGIRGYTF. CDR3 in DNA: TGTGCCAGCAGCCTTCAGGGGATCCGGGGCTACACCTTC. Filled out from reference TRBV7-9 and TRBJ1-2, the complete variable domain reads DTGVSQNPRHKITKRGQNVTFRCDPISEHNRLYWYRQTLGQGPEFLTYFQNEAQLEKSRLLSDRFSAERPKGSFSTLEIQRTEQGDSAMYLCASSLQGIRGYTFGSGTRLTVV.

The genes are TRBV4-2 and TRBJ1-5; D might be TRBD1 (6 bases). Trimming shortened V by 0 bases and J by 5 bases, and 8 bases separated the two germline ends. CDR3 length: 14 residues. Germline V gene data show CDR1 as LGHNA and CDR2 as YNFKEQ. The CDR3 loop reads CASSQETGYQPQHF. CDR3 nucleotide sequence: TGTGCCAGCAGCCAAGAAACAGGGTATCAGCCCCAGCATTTT.

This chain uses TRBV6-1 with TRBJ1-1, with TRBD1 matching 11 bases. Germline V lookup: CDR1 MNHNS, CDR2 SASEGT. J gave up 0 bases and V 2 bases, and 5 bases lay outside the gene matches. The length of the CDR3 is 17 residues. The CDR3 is CASSERGTGGVNTEAFF. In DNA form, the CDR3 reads TGTGCCAGCAGTGAAAGAGGGACAGGGGGGGTGAACACTGAAGCTTTCTTT.

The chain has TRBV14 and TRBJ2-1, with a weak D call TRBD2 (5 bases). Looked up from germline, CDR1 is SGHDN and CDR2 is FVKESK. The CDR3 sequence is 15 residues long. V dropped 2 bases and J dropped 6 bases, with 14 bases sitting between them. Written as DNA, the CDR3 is TGTGCCAGCAGCCAAACTAGTTTTGCGGCCAATGAGCAGTTCTTC. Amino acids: CASSQTSFAANEQFF.

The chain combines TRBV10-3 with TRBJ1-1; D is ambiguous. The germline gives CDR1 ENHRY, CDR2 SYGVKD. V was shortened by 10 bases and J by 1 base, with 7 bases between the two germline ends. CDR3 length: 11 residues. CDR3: CATTGNTEAFF. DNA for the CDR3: TGTGCCACCACGGGGAACACTGAAGCTTTCTTT.

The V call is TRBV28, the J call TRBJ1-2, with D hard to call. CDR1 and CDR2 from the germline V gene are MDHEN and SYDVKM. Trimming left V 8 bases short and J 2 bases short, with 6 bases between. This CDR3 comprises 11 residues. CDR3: CASAQNYGYTF. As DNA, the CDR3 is TGTGCCAGCGCACAGAACTATGGCTACACCTTC.

The CDR3 is CASKQTGIYNEQFF. Written as DNA, the CDR3 is TGTGCCAGCAAGCAGACAGGAATCTACAATGAGCAGTTCTTC. V usage is TRBV2 and J usage is TRBJ2-1, with D tentatively TRBD1 (6 bases). V lost 7 bases to trimming and J lost 3 bases, with 13 bases between them. The CDR3 loop spans 14 amino acids. Germline V gives CDR1 SNHLY, CDR2 FYNNEI. The variable domain in full, completed from reference TRBV2 and TRBJ2-1, reads EPEVTQTPSHQVTQMGQEVILRCVPISNHLYFYWYRQILGQKVEFLVSFYNNEISEKSEIFDDQFSVERPDGSNFTLKIRSTKLEDSAMYFCASKQTGIYNEQFFGPGTRLTVL.

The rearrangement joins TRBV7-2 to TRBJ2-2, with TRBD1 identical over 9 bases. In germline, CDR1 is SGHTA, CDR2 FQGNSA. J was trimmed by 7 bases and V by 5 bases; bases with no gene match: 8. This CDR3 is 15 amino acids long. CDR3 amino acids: CASSPRGQGHGELFF. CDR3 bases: TGTGCCAGCAGCCCTAGGGGACAGGGTCACGGGGAGCTGTTTTTT. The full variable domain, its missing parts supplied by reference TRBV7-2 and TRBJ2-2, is GAGVSQSPSNKVTEKGKDVELRCDPISGHTALYWYRQSLGQGLEFLIYFQGNSAPDKSGLPSDRFSAERTGGSVSTLTIQRTQQEDSAVYLCASSPRGQGHGELFFGEGSRLTVL.

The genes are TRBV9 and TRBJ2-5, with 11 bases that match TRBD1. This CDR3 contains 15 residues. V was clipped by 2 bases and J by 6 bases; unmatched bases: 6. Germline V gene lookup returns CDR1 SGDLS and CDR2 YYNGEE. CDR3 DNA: TGTGCCAGCAGCGTCTCCGGGACAGGGGGACAGACCCAGTACTTC. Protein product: CASSVSGTGGQTQYF.

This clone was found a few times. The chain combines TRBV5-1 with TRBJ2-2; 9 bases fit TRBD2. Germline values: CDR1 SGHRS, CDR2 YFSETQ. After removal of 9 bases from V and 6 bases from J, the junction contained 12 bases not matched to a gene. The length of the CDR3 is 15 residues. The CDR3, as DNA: TGCGCCACCTCCTCTGGGACTAGCAACGCCGGGGAGCTGTTTTTT. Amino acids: CATSSGTSNAGELFF.

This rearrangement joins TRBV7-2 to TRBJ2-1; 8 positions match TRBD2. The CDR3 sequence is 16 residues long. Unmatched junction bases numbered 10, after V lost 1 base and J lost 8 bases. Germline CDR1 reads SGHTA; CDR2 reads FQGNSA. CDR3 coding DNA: TGTGCCAGCAGCTTAGTTGGTAGCGGGGCCCAGGATGAGCAGTTCTTC. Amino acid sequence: CASSLVGSGAQDEQFF.

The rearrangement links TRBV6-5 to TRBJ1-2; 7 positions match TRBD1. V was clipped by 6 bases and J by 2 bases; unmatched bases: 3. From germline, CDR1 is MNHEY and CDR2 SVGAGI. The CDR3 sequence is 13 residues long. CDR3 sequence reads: CASRPTGNYGYTF. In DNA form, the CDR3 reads TGTGCCAGCAGACCGACAGGGAACTATGGCTACACCTTC.

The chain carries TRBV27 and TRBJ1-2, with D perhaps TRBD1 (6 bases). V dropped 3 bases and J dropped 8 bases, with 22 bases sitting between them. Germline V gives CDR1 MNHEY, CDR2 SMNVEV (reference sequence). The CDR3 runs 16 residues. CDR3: CASSLGGGAGLRGYTF. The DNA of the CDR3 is TGTGCCAGCAGTTTGGGCGGGGGCGCAGGCCTTCGGGGCTACACCTTC.